Shown below are 29 T cell receptor beta chains from a single sample sequenced in a study of blood T cell repertoires in COVID-19. Profiled with immunoSEQ multiplex PCR; TCRdb holds only in-frame clones, not every one. The data show about 360,000 clones, around 88% seen once. Sequencing input: peripheral blood. The receptors originated from a woman in her sixties with COVID-19, enrolled during active disease.

The CDR3 region is CAWLGRGYGYTF. Written as DNA, the CDR3 is TGTGCCTGGCTCGGGCGGGGCTATGGCTACACCTTC. The gene calls are TRBV30 and TRBJ1-2; D call uncertain. CDR1 is GTSNPN and CDR2 is SVGIG in the germline V gene (reference sequence). The CDR3 covers 12 residues. The ends were cut back, 5 bases at V and 4 bases at J, with 11 bases in the middle.

The chain is built from TRBV7-7 and TRBJ2-5; D might be TRBD1 (6 bases). The CDR3 is made up of 15 amino acids. CDR1 and CDR2 (germline): SSHAT, FNYEAQ (reference sequence). Trimming took off 8 bases at V and 1 base at J, with 17 bases between the two ends. The CDR3, as DNA: TGTGCCAGCTCCCGGTCTACAGGGATCCAAGAGACCCAGTACTTC. It codes for CASSRSTGIQETQYF.

The chain uses TRBV5-1 and TRBJ2-5; 12 bases agree with TRBD2. The V segment lost 3 bases and the J segment 2 bases; nucleotides outside the gene matches: 14. From germline, CDR1 is SGHRS and CDR2 YFSETQ. The CDR3 totals 19 residues. CDR3 DNA: TGCGCCAGCAGCTCGATTCTAAGACTAGCGGGGGACGTTCAAGAGACCCAGTACTTC. Translating gives CASSSILRLAGDVQETQYF.

The chain links TRBV9 to TRBJ2-3; 9 bases match TRBD2. The ends lost 3 bases at V and 3 bases at J; junction bases unmatched: 11. Germline CDR1 SGDLS, CDR2 YYNGEE. CDR3 length equals 17 residues. The CDR3 is CASSAETSGELTDTQYF. The CDR3 bases are TGTGCCAGCAGCGCGGAGACTAGCGGCGAATTAACAGATACGCAGTATTTT. Combining the CDR3 with reference TRBV9 and TRBJ2-3 gives the whole variable domain DSGVTQTPKHLITATGQRVTLRCSPRSGDLSVYWYQQSLDQGLQFLIQYYNGEERAKGNILERFSAQQFPDLHSELNLSSLELGDSALYFCASSAETSGELTDTQYFGPGTRLTVL.

In its sample, this clone was seen once. This chain joins TRBV4-1 and TRBJ1-2, with 7 positions matching TRBD1. Germline lookup yields CDR1 MGHRA and CDR2 YSYEKL. With 1 base clipped from V and 7 bases from J, the junction kept 3 bases outside the gene matches. CDR3 length equals 13 residues. The CDR3 region has the DNA TGCGCCAGCAGCCAAGTAGAGGGGGCTGGCTACACCTTC. Amino acids: CASSQVEGAGYTF.

The genes are TRBV5-1 and TRBJ2-1; 8 positions match TRBD2. The junction had 20 bases not matched to a gene; V was cut back by 4 bases and J by 2 bases. This CDR3 spans 20 amino acids. CDR1 and CDR2 from the germline V gene are SGHRS and YFSETQ. The CDR3 spells CASSRGGGNIPNLAYNEQFF. CDR3 DNA: TGCGCCAGCAGCCGGGGCGGGGGGAACATTCCGAACCTCGCCTACAATGAGCAGTTCTTC. The full variable domain, in which reference TRBV5-1 and TRBJ2-1 provide the parts outside the CDR3, is KAGVTQTPRYLIKTRGQQVTLSCSPISGHRSVSWYQQTPGQGLQFLFEYFSETQRNKGNFPGRFSGRQFSNSRSEMNVSTLELGDSALYLCASSRGGGNIPNLAYNEQFFGPGTRLTVL.

The chain joins TRBV27 to TRBJ1-1; D possibly corresponds to TRBD1 (6 bases). Germline-derived CDR1 and CDR2 are MNHEY and SMNVEV (reference sequence). Deletions cut 6 bases from V and 3 bases from J, with 14 bases between. CDR3 length: 14 amino acids. DNA for the CDR3: TGTGCCAGCAGGTTCAGGGGACGTGACACTGAAGCTTTCTTT. As protein: CASRFRGRDTEAFF.

In this sample, this clone turned up once. The chain links TRBV5-1 to TRBJ2-1; TRBD1 matches at 8 bases. Trimming at V came to 3 bases and at J to 9 bases, leaving 8 bases not matched to a gene. This CDR3 is built from 14 residues. Germline V gives CDR1 SGHRS, CDR2 YFSETQ. CDR3: CASSSRGQGSEQFF. Here the CDR3 DNA reads TGCGCCAGCAGCTCACGTGGACAGGGAAGTGAGCAGTTCTTC.

This clone is a singleton in its sample. V is TRBV6-5 and J is TRBJ2-7; perhaps TRBD1 as D (5 bases). The CDR3 runs 15 residues. The ends were cut back, 6 bases at V and 3 bases at J, with 18 bases in the middle. The germline V gene has CDR1 MNHEY and CDR2 SVGAGI. The CDR3 DNA is TGTGCCAGCAGGGCTCAATGGGGCACCGGCTACGAGCAGTACTTC. As protein: CASRAQWGTGYEQYF.

V usage is TRBV2 and J usage is TRBJ1-2; tentatively, D is TRBD1 (6 bases). The CDR3 is 14 amino acids. The V gene lost 3 bases and the J gene lost 4 bases, with 12 bases spanning the gap. CDR1 SNHLY and CDR2 FYNNEI come from the germline V gene. CDR3 sequence (DNA): TGTGCCAGCAGTGACCAGGACAGCCTCTATGGCTACACCTTC. As protein: CASSDQDSLYGYTF. Together with reference TRBV2 and TRBJ1-2, the CDR3 gives the full variable domain: EPEVTQTPSHQVTQMGQEVILRCVPISNHLYFYWYRQILGQKVEFLVSFYNNEISEKSEIFDDQFSVERPDGSNFTLKIRSTKLEDSAMYFCASSDQDSLYGYTFGSGTRLTVV.

The chain recombines TRBV10-3 with TRBJ1-1, with TRBD1 matching over 8 bases. The J segment lost 0 bases and the V segment lost 9 bases, leaving 6 bases of the junction unmatched. The CDR3 has 14 residues. Germline CDR1 ENHRY, CDR2 SYGVKD. In DNA form, the CDR3 reads TGTGCCATACGGACAGGGCGCATGAACACTGAAGCTTTCTTT. It is translated as CAIRTGRMNTEAFF.

The chain has TRBV4-1 and TRBJ2-7, with 7 bases lining up with TRBD1. V shed 3 bases and J 1 base; nucleotides not matched to a gene: 9. Germline V gene lookup returns CDR1 MGHRA and CDR2 YSYEKL. The CDR3 has 16 amino acids. CDR3 loop: CASSHPPGTASYEQYF. For the CDR3, the DNA is TGCGCCAGCAGCCATCCCCCAGGGACAGCTTCCTACGAGCAGTACTTC.

The chain uses TRBV19 and TRBJ2-7, with 7 positions matching TRBD2. V dropped 8 bases and J dropped 2; count of bases not matched to a gene: 15. Germline V CDR1 and CDR2: LNHDA, SQIVND (reference sequence). The CDR3 contains 16 residues. The CDR3 loop is CASSARPEAGAYEQYF. CDR3 DNA sequence: TGTGCCAGTTCTGCCCGACCCGAGGCGGGGGCCTACGAGCAGTACTTC.

The rearrangement joins TRBV5-4 to TRBJ2-7; TRBD1 agrees at 12 bases. CDR3 size: 16 residues. Trimming removed 2 bases from V and 6 bases from J; junction bases left unmatched: 9. Germline CDR1 SGHNT, CDR2 YYREEE (reference sequence). CDR3 bases: TGTGCCAGCAGCTTAAGTGACCGGGACAGGGGGCGCGAGCAGTACTTC. Translation gives CASSLSDRDRGREQYF.

The V and J genes are TRBV30 and TRBJ1-2; 8 bases align to TRBD1. The CDR3 loop spans 16 amino acids. Germline CDR1 GTSNPN, CDR2 SVGIG (reference sequence). V lost 2 bases to trimming and J lost 8 bases; unmatched junction nucleotides: 16. The CDR3 nucleotides read TGTGCCTGGAGTCCCCTGGACAGGGATGGAGTGGAGGGCTACACCTTC. Protein: CAWSPLDRDGVEGYTF.

As concerns this clone: Other DNA sequences within the sample encode an identical CDR3. The chain is built from TRBV5-1 and TRBJ2-7; 10 nucleotides match TRBD1. The CDR3 consists of 14 residues. With V trimmed by 0 bases and J by 4 bases, 1 base remained unmatched. Germline V gene sequence: CDR1 SGHRS, CDR2 YFSETQ. The CDR3 DNA follows: TGCGCCAGCAGCTTGGGACAGGGGGCTTACGAGCAGTACTTC. Protein: CASSLGQGAYEQYF.

V is TRBV11-2 and J is TRBJ1-4; D ambiguous. The germline V gene encodes CDR1 SGHAT and CDR2 FQNNGV. Trimming stripped 6 bases from V and 5 bases from J, with 7 bases between. The CDR3 is 12 residues long. The CDR3 reads CASRSSNEKLFF. As DNA, the CDR3 is TGTGCCAGCAGATCGTCGAATGAAAAACTGTTTTTT.

The chain combines TRBV7-6 with TRBJ1-5; 9 bases fit TRBD1. The CDR3 has 15 amino acids. Germline lookup yields CDR1 SGHVS and CDR2 FNYEAQ. Trimming removed 4 bases from V and 7 bases from J; junction bases left unmatched: 8. The CDR3 region is CASSYTGGWGQPQHF. DNA for the CDR3: TGTGCCAGCAGCTACACAGGGGGCTGGGGCCAGCCCCAGCATTTT.

The rearrangement uses TRBV6-1 and TRBJ2-3; 7 nucleotides align to TRBD2. Germline trimming cut 3 bases from V and 2 bases from J; bases unmatched to any gene: 5. Germline-derived CDR1 and CDR2 are MNHNS and SASEGT. This CDR3 is built from 15 residues. The CDR3 DNA is TGTGCCAGCAGTGACGGGAGCGGGGTCACAGATACGCAGTATTTT. This codes for CASSDGSGVTDTQYF.

The chain links TRBV5-4 to TRBJ1-3; a weak D match, TRBD1 (6 bases). V lost 1 base, J lost 4 bases, and 12 bases lay in between. The CDR3 consists of 15 residues. Germline CDR1 is SGHNT and CDR2 is YYREEE (reference sequence). CDR3: CASSLIGGLGNTIYF. The CDR3 DNA sequence: TGTGCCAGCAGCTTGATAGGGGGATTGGGAAACACCATATATTTT.

This clone was found many times. This same CDR3 is encoded by further DNA sequences in the sample. The V call is TRBV9, the J call TRBJ1-6, with 7 nucleotides matching TRBD1. CDR1 and CDR2 from the germline V gene are SGDLS and YYNGEE. The CDR3 length is 13 residues. Trimming at V came to 4 bases and at J to 7 bases, leaving 2 bases not matched to a gene. The CDR3 DNA reads as TGTGCCAGCAGCCGGGACAGCAATTCACCCCTCCACTTT. It codes for CASSRDSNSPLHF. Full variable domain (rest looked up from reference TRBV9 and TRBJ1-6): DSGVTQTPKHLITATGQRVTLRCSPRSGDLSVYWYQQSLDQGLQFLIQYYNGEERAKGNILERFSAQQFPDLHSELNLSSLELGDSALYFCASSRDSNSPLHFGNGTRLTVT.

V gene TRBV27 combines with J gene TRBJ1-1; D is possibly TRBD1 (6 bases). Germline CDR1 reads MNHEY; CDR2 reads SMNVEV (reference sequence). The length of the CDR3 is 17 residues. Trimming cost V 5 bases and J 4 bases, with 23 bases left between them. The CDR3 DNA follows: TGTGCCAGCAGTACCAAGGGGTGGGGGACATTATTCACTGAAGCTTTCTTT. Translation gives CASSTKGWGTLFTEAFF.

V is TRBV12-5 and J is TRBJ1-6; D unclear. CDR1 LGHNT and CDR2 FRNRAP come from the germline V gene. V dropped 6 bases and J dropped 10 bases, with 13 bases sitting between them. The CDR3 runs 13 residues. The DNA for the CDR3 is TGTGCTAGTGGCCTTGAGACATTATCACCCCTCCACTTT. It is translated as CASGLETLSPLHF.

The J gene is TRBJ1-1, the V gene TRBV6-1; the match to TRBD1 covers 7 bases. The CDR3 length is 13 residues. The J segment lost 7 bases and the V segment lost 2 bases, leaving 4 bases of the junction unmatched. The germline V gene has CDR1 MNHNS and CDR2 SASEGT. The CDR3: CASSEQGVGEAFF. The CDR3 nucleotides are TGTGCCAGCAGTGAACAGGGGGTAGGTGAAGCTTTCTTT.

This chain joins TRBV5-6 and TRBJ2-7; 9 bases agree with TRBD1. The CDR3 covers 14 residues. Trimming cost V 3 bases and J 5 bases; bases outside gene matches: 6. The germline gives CDR1 SGHDT, CDR2 YYEEEE. The CDR3 is CASSWDRVTDEQYF. In DNA, the CDR3 is TGTGCCAGCAGCTGGGACAGGGTAACTGACGAGCAGTACTTC.

This clone was picked up one time. The rearrangement links TRBV4-1 to TRBJ1-1; no clear D gene. V was cut by 0 bases and J by 0 bases, with 11 bases left in between. Germline CDR1 MGHRA, CDR2 YSYEKL. CDR3 size: 16 residues. CDR3 in amino acids: CASSQDSGRLNTEAFF. The CDR3 bases are TGCGCCAGCAGCCAAGATAGCGGACGGTTGAACACTGAAGCTTTCTTT.

This chain connects TRBV7-8 to TRBJ1-5, with 8 bases aligning to TRBD1. CDR1 and CDR2 from the germline V gene are SGHVS and FQNEAQ. With V trimmed by 5 bases and J by 5 bases, 8 bases remained unmatched. The CDR3 is made up of 15 amino acids. The CDR3 DNA is TGTGCCAGCAGCAGTTGGACAGGGAAAGATCAGCCCCAGCATTTT. It yields the protein CASSSWTGKDQPQHF.

V gene TRBV3-1 (or the pseudogene TRBV3-2) combines with J gene TRBJ1-1; D gene uncertain. Germline lookup yields CDR1 LGHDT and CDR2 YNNKEL (reference sequence). CDR3 length: 14 amino acids. V lost 1 base, J lost 1 base, and 7 bases lay in between. Here the CDR3 DNA reads TGTGCCAGCAGCCAAGGGTGGCAGAACACTGAAGCTTTCTTT. It encodes CASSQGWQNTEAFF.

Here the CDR3 reads CASSLKTVSSGNTIYF. The CDR3 DNA follows: TGTGCCAGCAGCTTGAAAACAGTCTCCTCTGGAAACACCATATATTTT. This chain uses TRBV5-4 with TRBJ1-3; D ambiguous. CDR1 and CDR2 (germline): SGHNT, YYREEE (reference sequence). The CDR3 is 16 residues long. V lost 1 base, J lost 0 bases, and 11 bases lay in between.